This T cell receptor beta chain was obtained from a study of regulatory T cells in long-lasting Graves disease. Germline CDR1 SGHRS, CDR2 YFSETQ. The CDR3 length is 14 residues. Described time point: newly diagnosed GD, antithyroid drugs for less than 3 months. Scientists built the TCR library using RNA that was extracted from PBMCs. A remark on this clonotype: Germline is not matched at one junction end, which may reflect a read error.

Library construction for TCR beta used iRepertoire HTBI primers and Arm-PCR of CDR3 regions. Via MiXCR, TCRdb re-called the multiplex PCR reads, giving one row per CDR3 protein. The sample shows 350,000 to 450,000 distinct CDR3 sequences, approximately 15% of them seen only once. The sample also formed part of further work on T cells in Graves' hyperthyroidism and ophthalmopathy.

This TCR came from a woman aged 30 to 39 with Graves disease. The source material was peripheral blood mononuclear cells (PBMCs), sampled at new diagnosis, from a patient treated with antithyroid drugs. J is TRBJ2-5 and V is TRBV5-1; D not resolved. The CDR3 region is CASSLVSRQETQYF. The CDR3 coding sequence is TGCGCTAGCAGCTTGGTGTCGAGGCAAGAGACCCAGTACTTC.